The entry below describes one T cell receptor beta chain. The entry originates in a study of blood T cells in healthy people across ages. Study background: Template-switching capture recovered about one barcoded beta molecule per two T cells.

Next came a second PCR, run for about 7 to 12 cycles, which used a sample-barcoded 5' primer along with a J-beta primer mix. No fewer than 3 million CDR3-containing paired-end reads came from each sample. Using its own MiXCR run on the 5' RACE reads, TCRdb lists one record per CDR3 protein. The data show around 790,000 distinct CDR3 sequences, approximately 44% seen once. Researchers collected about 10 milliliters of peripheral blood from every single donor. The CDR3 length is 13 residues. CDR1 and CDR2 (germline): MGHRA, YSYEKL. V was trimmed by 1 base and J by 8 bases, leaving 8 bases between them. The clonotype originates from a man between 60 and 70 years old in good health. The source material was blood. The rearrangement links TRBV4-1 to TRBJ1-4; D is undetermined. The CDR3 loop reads CASSQVAAEKLFF. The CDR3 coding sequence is TGCGCCAGCAGCCAAGTTGCCGCCGAAAAACTGTTTTTT.